Below, 28 T cell receptor beta chains from the same sample are listed, as sequenced in a study of T cell clones after liver transplantation. Assay used: immunoSEQ multiplex PCR; TCRdb lists only in-frame clones, some missing. This table holds tens of thousands of clones, roughly three quarters found once. The sample in question was CD4+ T cells from blood, obtained at the 22-month timepoint. These receptors were obtained from a human patient who received a liver transplant. The graft donor may have given rise to some T cells.

The V call is TRBV5-3, the J call TRBJ2-2; perhaps TRBD1 as D (5 bases). TRBV5-3 is filed as an ORF, its function uncertain. V was clipped by 4 bases and J by 6 bases, with 10 bases between them. The length of the CDR3 is 13 residues. CDR3 DNA sequence: TGTGCCAGAAGCGCCCTGACAGCCGGGGAGCTGTTTTTT. This codes for CARSALTAGELFF.

This chain uses TRBV19 with TRBJ1-4, with D unresolved. Deletions cut 1 base from V and 8 bases from J, with 14 bases between. Germline loops: CDR1 LNHDA, CDR2 SQIVND (reference sequence). The CDR3 is 15 residues long. The CDR3, as DNA: TGTGCCAGTAGTATAGGCGCCCGGCCGCAGGAAAAACTGTTTTTT. Translated: CASSIGARPQEKLFF.

This clone was observed once. The chain employs TRBV5-8 and TRBJ2-7; the match to TRBD2 covers 7 bases. The CDR3 has 17 residues. J gave up 2 bases and V 0 bases, and 11 bases lay outside the gene matches. Germline loops: CDR1 SGHTS, CDR2 YDEGEE. The CDR3 reads CASSLERSAGVPYEQYF. The CDR3 coding sequence is TGTGCCAGCAGCTTGGAGCGGTCGGCGGGGGTCCCCTACGAGCAGTACTTC.

This clone appeared a few times. The rearrangement links TRBV19 to TRBJ1-1; weak D call: TRBD1 (5 bases). V dropped 4 bases and J dropped 5 bases, with 17 bases sitting between them. There are 15 residues in the CDR3. CDR1 and CDR2 from the germline V gene are LNHDA and SQIVND (reference sequence). Here the CDR3 DNA reads TGTGCCAGTAGTACCCACCCACAGGTAGGGACTGAAGCTTTCTTT. Protein product: CASSTHPQVGTEAFF.

The chain has TRBV27 and TRBJ2-1; 9 bases agree with TRBD1. The length of the CDR3 is 15 residues. From germline, CDR1 is MNHEY and CDR2 SMNVEV (reference sequence). V trimming: 2 bases; J trimming: 6 bases; junction bases outside the gene matches: 5. CDR3 coding DNA: TGTGCCAGCAGTTTACGGACAGGGGTGGGCAATGAGCAGTTCTTC. Amino acid sequence: CASSLRTGVGNEQFF.

The V call is TRBV29-1, the J call TRBJ1-1, with 9 nucleotides matching TRBD1. Trimming cost V 7 bases and J 1 base; bases outside gene matches: 4. The CDR3 spans 13 residues. The germline CDR1 and CDR2 sequences are SQVTM and ANQGSEA. In DNA, the CDR3 is TGCAGCGCATCGACAGGGGGGAACACTGAAGCTTTCTTT. Protein sequence: CSASTGGNTEAFF.

The CDR3 DNA reads TGTGCCAGCAGCGGCTGGACTAGCGGGGGGATTCAAGAGACCCAGTACTTC. Its protein is CASSGWTSGGIQETQYF. The J gene is TRBJ2-5, the V gene TRBV11-1; 14 nucleotides line up with TRBD2. V lost 5 bases and J lost 2; bases outside the gene matches: 7. The CDR3 is 17 amino acids. CDR1 is SGHAT, CDR2 FQDESV, per germline (reference sequence).

The chain is built from TRBV5-4 and TRBJ2-5; D is perhaps TRBD2 (6 bases). CDR3 length: 13 residues. V was cut by 2 bases and J by 1 base, with 6 bases left in between. Germline lookup yields CDR1 SGHNT and CDR2 YYREEE (reference sequence). CDR3 DNA sequence: TGTGCCAGCAGCTTCGGGGGCCAAGAGACCCAGTACTTC. Translation gives CASSFGGQETQYF.

This clone came up a few times. The rearrangement links TRBV7-8 to TRBJ2-7, with 10 bases matching TRBD2. The CDR3 runs 18 residues. The V segment lost 1 base and the J segment 0 bases; nucleotides outside the gene matches: 9. Germline V lookup: CDR1 SGHVS, CDR2 FQNEAQ. The CDR3 loop reads CASSLVGGASGGSYEQYF. CDR3 bases: TGTGCCAGCAGCTTAGTGGGTGGGGCTAGCGGGGGCTCCTACGAGCAGTACTTC.

This clone was detected a few times. The chain recombines TRBV2 with TRBJ1-5, with D perhaps matching TRBD1 (6 bases). CDR1 and CDR2 from the germline V gene are SNHLY and FYNNEI. Between the trimmed V and J ends, which lost 5 bases and 0 bases, there was a span of 11 bases. This CDR3 is built from 15 residues. The CDR3 region is CASSHRENSNQPQHF. CDR3 coding DNA: TGTGCCAGCAGTCACAGGGAGAATAGCAATCAGCCCCAGCATTTT.

This chain uses TRBV10-3 with TRBJ1-6, with D unresolved. V lost 3 bases, J lost 8 bases, and 14 bases lay in between. Germline V lookup: CDR1 ENHRY, CDR2 SYGVKD. This CDR3 region has 15 residues. The CDR3 DNA sequence: TGTGCCATCAGTGATAAGGGTTCGACTTATTCACCCCTCCACTTT. It yields the protein CAISDKGSTYSPLHF.

This chain uses TRBV6-5 with TRBJ1-1, with unresolved D. Germline V lookup: CDR1 MNHEY, CDR2 SVGAGI. This CDR3 has 15 amino acids. V gave up 5 bases and J gave up 0 bases, with 13 bases separating them. The CDR3 sequence: CASSLGIGMNTEAFF. The CDR3 nucleotides are TGTGCCAGCAGTCTGGGGATTGGAATGAACACTGAAGCTTTCTTT.

The chain employs TRBV7-9 and TRBJ1-4; weak D call: TRBD1 (6 bases). With 5 bases removed from V and 4 bases from J, the gap between germline ends came to 11 bases. The germline V gene encodes CDR1 SEHNR and CDR2 FQNEAQ (reference sequence). The CDR3 contains 14 residues. CDR3: CASSVGHINEKLFF. DNA for the CDR3: TGTGCCAGCAGCGTGGGACACATTAATGAAAAACTGTTTTTT.

The CDR3 DNA reads as TGTGCTAGTGGAGCCTTCTCCGGGGAGCTGTTTTTT. Translation gives CASGAFSGELFF. This chain joins TRBV12-5 and TRBJ2-2, with no clear D. CDR3 size: 12 residues. Germline V CDR1 and CDR2: LGHNT, FRNRAP. V lost 6 bases and J lost 6, with 8 bases in between.

V usage is TRBV18 and J usage is TRBJ2-3; no reliable D call. Germline V gene lookup returns CDR1 KGHSH and CDR2 LQKENI. Trimming took 4 bases from V and 7 from J, leaving 15 bases between them. The CDR3 length is 14 residues. The CDR3, as DNA: TGTGCCAGCTCACGGCGCAGCCCAGAATATACGCAGTATTTT. Its protein product is CASSRRSPEYTQYF.

The chain recombines TRBV11-2 with TRBJ2-3; weak D call: TRBD2 (6 bases). The germline V and J ends were trimmed by 5 bases and 1 base, with 10 bases remaining between them. Germline V gene sequence: CDR1 SGHAT, CDR2 FQNNGV. There are 14 residues in the CDR3. The CDR3 sequence is CASSPASGTDTQYF. The CDR3 DNA follows: TGTGCCAGCAGCCCCGCTAGCGGCACAGATACGCAGTATTTT.

This clone showed up just a few times. This chain uses TRBV27 with TRBJ2-3; 8 positions match TRBD1. The CDR3 is 16 amino acids. Germline V gene sequence: CDR1 MNHEY, CDR2 SMNVEV (reference sequence). The trim removed 4 bases at V and 0 bases at J, leaving 6 bases unmatched. Here the CDR3 DNA reads TGTGCCAGCAGTTCACAGGGGGGTCGTAGCACAGATACGCAGTATTTT. Translated, it gives CASSSQGGRSTDTQYF.

The V and J genes are TRBV5-1 and TRBJ2-7; possibly TRBD2 for D (6 bases). The V and J ends lost 0 bases and 7 bases respectively, with 17 bases between them. This CDR3 spans 15 amino acids. Germline lookup yields CDR1 SGHRS and CDR2 YFSETQ. In DNA, the CDR3 is TGCGCCAGCAGCTTGGTTGGAGGGGCAATCGGAGAGCAGTACTTC. Its translation is CASSLVGGAIGEQYF.

This clone was found once. V is TRBV30 and J is TRBJ2-2, with D possibly TRBD2 on 5 matching bases. V lost 1 base to trimming and J lost 3 bases, with 9 bases between them. CDR1 and CDR2 from the germline V gene are GTSNPN and SVGIG (reference sequence). This CDR3 is built from 14 residues. Here the CDR3 reads CAWSGEIDTGELFF. In DNA form, the CDR3 reads TGTGCCTGGAGTGGGGAGATCGACACCGGGGAGCTGTTTTTT.

The chain employs TRBV5-1 and TRBJ2-6, with D tentatively TRBD1 or TRBD2 (5 bases each). Germline-derived CDR1 and CDR2 are SGHRS and YFSETQ. The CDR3 totals 15 residues. Trimming took off 2 bases at V and 2 bases at J, with 8 bases between the two ends. As DNA, the CDR3 is TGCGCCAGCAGCTTCGAGGGGACTGGGGCCAACGTCCTGACTTTC. Translated, it gives CASSFEGTGANVLTF.

Note on this clone: This sample includes further DNA sequences coding for the same CDR3. The rearrangement joins TRBV27 to TRBJ2-7; D might be TRBD1 or TRBD2, each matching 6 bases. Germline CDR1 reads MNHEY; CDR2 reads SMNVEV (reference sequence). The CDR3 covers 12 residues. Trimming took 1 base from V and 6 from J, leaving 7 bases between them. The CDR3 DNA reads as TGTGCCAGCAGTTTATGGGGGGCCGAGCAGTACTTC. The encoded protein is CASSLWGAEQYF.

The chain recombines TRBV27 with TRBJ1-1; tentative D call: TRBD1 (5 bases). Trimming took off 6 bases at V and 4 bases at J, with 15 bases between the two ends. This CDR3 contains 14 residues. Germline assignment: CDR1 MNHEY and CDR2 SMNVEV (reference sequence). The CDR3 protein is CASSLRQTITEAFF. The CDR3 DNA sequence: TGTGCCAGCAGCCTGAGACAGACCATCACTGAAGCTTTCTTT.

In DNA, the CDR3 is TGTGCCAGTAGTACGGGATTCTGGGGGGGACAGAGGATCTACGAGCAGTACTTC. It translates to CASSTGFWGGQRIYEQYF. V and J are TRBV19 and TRBJ2-7, with D perhaps assigned TRBD1 or TRBD2 (7 bases each). Trimming shortened V by 4 bases and J by 3 bases, and 25 bases separated the two germline ends. This CDR3 is built from 18 residues. Germline CDR1 reads LNHDA; CDR2 reads SQIVND (reference sequence).

V and J are TRBV19 and TRBJ2-1; no clear D gene. The CDR3 length is 15 residues. Per the germline V gene, CDR1 is LNHDA and CDR2 is SQIVND (reference sequence). V lost 2 bases, J lost 0 bases, and 8 bases lay in between. The chain's CDR3 is CASSITASSYNEQFF. CDR3 sequence (DNA): TGTGCCAGTAGTATAACGGCGAGCTCCTACAATGAGCAGTTCTTC.

A few counts support this clone. The chain carries TRBV4-1 and TRBJ1-3; D uncertain. The CDR3 contains 17 residues. Germline V gene lookup returns CDR1 MGHRA and CDR2 YSYEKL. V dropped 1 base and J dropped 0 bases, with 13 bases sitting between them. The CDR3 DNA reads as TGCGCCAGCAGCCAAGGGGGTGCTTCTGTCTCTGGAAACACCATATATTTT. It specifies CASSQGGASVSGNTIYF.

The rearrangement joins TRBV27 to TRBJ2-1; TRBD1 matches at 10 bases. Germline CDR1 is MNHEY and CDR2 is SMNVEV (reference sequence). V was pared by 6 bases and J by 10 bases, with 12 bases of the junction left unmatched. There are 15 residues in the CDR3. The CDR3 sequence: CASSLAGTGVREQFF. The CDR3 DNA reads as TGTGCCAGCAGCCTGGCCGGGACAGGGGTTAGAGAGCAGTTCTTC.

The rearrangement links TRBV18 to TRBJ2-3, with D perhaps matching TRBD1 (6 bases). The length of the CDR3 is 13 residues. V lost 3 bases and J 5 bases, leaving 9 bases between the germline ends. CDR1 is KGHSH, CDR2 LQKENI, per germline. The CDR3 DNA reads TGTGCCAGCTCACCGGGGGCAGGAGATACGCAGTATTTT. It encodes CASSPGAGDTQYF.

As for this clone: Other DNA sequences from this sample encode an identical CDR3 as well. This chain uses TRBV6-1 with TRBJ2-5; D is undetermined. The CDR3 loop spans 12 amino acids. The V end was cut by 3 bases, the J end by 5 bases, with 7 bases between. The germline gives CDR1 MNHNS, CDR2 SASEGT. Here the CDR3 reads CASSESRETQYF. The CDR3 nucleotides read TGTGCCAGCAGTGAGTCGAGGGAGACCCAGTACTTC.